These 6 T cell receptor beta chains originate from one sample sequenced in a study of human thymus T cells. The data were produced by immunoSEQ multiplex PCR, yet TCRdb's version contains in-frame clones alone and is incomplete. The sample records about 78,000 clones, roughly 97% being singletons. Thymic resections from corrective heart surgery supplied the tissue. The sequencing input was thymus tissue. Source of these receptors: a boy in the first two years of life with a congenital heart defect but otherwise immunologically healthy.

This chain links TRBV4-2 with TRBJ2-7, with a weak D call TRBD2 (7 bases). Trimming removed 2 bases at V and 4 bases at J, with 15 bases between. The CDR3 has 15 residues. Germline values: CDR1 LGHNA, CDR2 YNFKEQ. The CDR3 here is CASSQRGGGQYEQYF. CDR3 nucleotides: TGTGCCAGCAGCCAAAGGGGAGGGGGGCAGTACGAGCAGTACTTC.

V gene TRBV4-2 combines with J gene TRBJ2-1; D is uncertain. Looked up from germline, CDR1 is LGHNA and CDR2 is YNFKEQ. CDR3 length: 15 amino acids. V lost 3 bases, J lost 4 bases, and 13 bases lay in between. CDR3 in amino acids: CASSQMGLLYNEQFF. The CDR3, as DNA: TGTGCCAGCAGCCAGATGGGGTTACTGTACAATGAGCAGTTCTTC.

The chain combines TRBV5-1 with TRBJ2-7, with TRBD2 matching over 16 bases. The CDR3 contains 16 residues. V trimming: 4 bases; J trimming: 2 bases; junction bases outside the gene matches: 3. The germline gives CDR1 SGHRS, CDR2 YFSETQ. Here the CDR3 DNA reads TGCGCCAGCAGCCCGGGGACTAGCGGGAGGGCCTACGAGCAGTACTTC. Translation gives CASSPGTSGRAYEQYF. Together with reference TRBV5-1 and TRBJ2-7, the CDR3 gives the full variable domain: KAGVTQTPRYLIKTRGQQVTLSCSPISGHRSVSWYQQTPGQGLQFLFEYFSETQRNKGNFPGRFSGRQFSNSRSEMNVSTLELGDSALYLCASSPGTSGRAYEQYFGPGTRLTVT.

The chain couples TRBV29-1 to TRBJ2-7, with 9 bases matching TRBD1. J was trimmed by 5 bases and V by 5 bases; bases with no gene match: 7. From germline, CDR1 is SQVTM and CDR2 ANQGSEA. The CDR3 consists of 13 residues. The CDR3 here is CSVCGQGYHEQYF. The CDR3 DNA reads as TGCAGCGTTTGCGGACAGGGGTACCACGAGCAGTACTTC.

A single count supports this clone. The CDR3 bases are TGTGCCAGCAGCGTAGTCAAGGGGGGACAGGGGTTGAACACTGAAGCTTTCTTT. Its translation is CASSVVKGGQGLNTEAFF. The chain couples TRBV9 to TRBJ1-1, with 10 bases identical to TRBD1. CDR1 and CDR2 (germline): SGDLS, YYNGEE. Trimming removed 0 bases from V and 0 bases from J; junction bases left unmatched: 8. The CDR3 runs to 18 residues.

V usage is TRBV7-2 and J usage is TRBJ2-4; TRBD1 is a possible D gene (6 bases). V was clipped by 4 bases and J by 4 bases, with 14 bases between them. CDR1 and CDR2 (germline): SGHTA, FQGNSA. The CDR3 runs 15 residues. The CDR3 sequence: CASSSPRTAKNIQYF. The CDR3 coding sequence is TGTGCCAGCAGCTCCCCTAGGACAGCAAAAAACATTCAGTACTTC.